Listed below are T cell receptor beta chains from one sample, sequenced in a study of T-cell memory formation after mild COVID-19. TCRdb analysed the 5' RACE reads with MiXCR anew, one entry per CDR3 protein. This table holds 350,000 or so distinct CDR3 sequences, 20% to 25% found once. Material for sequencing was PBMCs or a T cell subset sorted from them (not recorded which). These receptors all come from an adult woman who had mild COVID-19 (a few samples of this study predate the infection). Cell type and time point are not known. Each CDR3 is given with its conserved first and last residue. A D gene is named only where the DNA matches it firmly. The size of a clone is reported for some rows only, either as once, few or many, or as a class for expanded clones.

size	D	J	length	V	CDR3	DNA
many	NA	TRBJ1-5	14	TRBV5-1	CASSGGDSNQPQHF	TGCGCCAGCAGCGGGGGGGACAGCAATCAGCCCCAGCATTTT
few	TRBD2	TRBJ2-3	17	TRBV20-1	CSARDWRLAENTDTQYF	TGCAGTGCTAGAGATTGGAGACTAGCGGAGAACACAGATACGCAGTATTTT
NA	NA	TRBJ1-1	12	TRBV5-6	CASSLTNGLAFF	TGTGCCAGCAGCTTGACAAACGGATTGGCTTTCTTT
NA	TRBD2	TRBJ2-5	18	TRBV18	CASSPRLTSGGSQETQYF	TGTGCCAGCTCACCGAGGCTGACTAGCGGGGGTTCCCAAGAGACCCAGTACTTC
NA	TRBD1	TRBJ2-7	16	TRBV7-9	CASTPHPGQGSDEQYF	TGTGCCAGCACCCCTCACCCGGGACAGGGTAGCGACGAGCAGTACTTC
NA	NA	TRBJ1-1	15	TRBV6-6	CASMGSGRANTEAFF	TGTGCCAGCATGGGGAGTGGCCGGGCGAACACTGAAGCTTTCTTT
few	NA	TRBJ2-1	16	TRBV4-2	CASSPGSVNSYNEQFF	TGTGCCAGCAGCCCAGGGAGCGTCAACTCCTACAATGAGCAGTTCTTC
few	NA	TRBJ1-5	17	TRBV7-3	CASSSCYGRGEEQPQHF	TGTGCCAGCAGCTCTTGTTATGGAAGGGGCGAGGAACAGCCCCAGCATTTT
few	TRBD1	TRBJ1-1	12	TRBV19	CASSTGGPEAFF	TGTGCCAGTAGTACAGGGGGCCCAGAAGCTTTCTTT
few	NA	TRBJ1-1	13	TRBV5-1	CASSSYYTTEAFF	TGCGCCAGCAGCTCGTACTATACCACTGAAGCTTTCTTT
NA	TRBD1	TRBJ1-1	13	TRBV20-1	CSAVGQGYAEAFF	TGCAGTGCTGTTGGACAGGGATATGCTGAAGCTTTCTTT
NA	NA	TRBJ2-2	16	TRBV7-3	CASSLRGFQNTGELFF	TGTGCCAGCAGCTTACGTGGCTTTCAGAACACCGGGGAGCTGTTTTTT
few	TRBD1	TRBJ1-5	15	TRBV28	CASSSLQGNNQPQHF	TGTGCCAGCAGTTCCCTACAGGGGAACAATCAGCCCCAGCATTTT
many	TRBD1	TRBJ1-1	14	TRBV20-1	CSARDDRTGTEAFF	TGCAGTGCTAGAGACGACAGGACAGGGACTGAAGCTTTCTTT
few	TRBD1	TRBJ2-5	14	TRBV24-1	CATSDLTGDETQYF	TGTGCCACCAGTGATTTGACAGGGGATGAGACCCAGTACTTC
few	NA	TRBJ1-6	15	TRBV5-1	CASSLGQTYNSPLHF	TGCGCCAGCAGCTTGGGACAGACCTATAATTCACCCCTCCACTTT
few	TRBD2	TRBJ2-3	17	TRBV25-1	CASSASRTSGNTDTQYF	TGTGCCAGCAGTGCCTCCAGGACTAGCGGGAACACAGATACGCAGTATTTT
NA	TRBD1	TRBJ2-2	15	TRBV7-9	CASSPQQGVPGELFF	TGTGCCAGCAGCCCCCAACAGGGGGTCCCCGGGGAGCTGTTTTTT
NA	TRBD2	TRBJ2-3	17	TRBV24-1	CATSDIDVSSGTDTQYF	TGTGCCACCAGTGACATCGACGTGAGTAGCGGGACAGATACGCAGTATTTT
NA	NA	TRBJ1-1	15	TRBV27	CASGVFQGRYTEAFF	TGTGCCAGCGGCGTCTTCCAGGGGCGGTACACTGAAGCTTTCTTT